The 20 T cell receptor beta chains below all came from one sample that was sequenced in a study of blood T cell repertoires in COVID-19. Clones were sequenced by immunoSEQ multiplex PCR, and TCRdb holds only the in-frame ones, with some missing. The sample shows fewer than 110,000 clones, approximately 89% of them seen only once. The material sequenced was peripheral blood. The receptor set was obtained from a woman aged 80 or over in a cohort sampled during active COVID-19.

This chain joins TRBV7-9 and TRBJ2-7; TRBD2 matches at 8 bases. Losses at the gene ends were 5 bases for V and 9 bases for J; bases not matched to a gene: 15. The CDR3 totals 15 residues. Germline CDR1 is SEHNR and CDR2 is FQNEAQ (reference sequence). CDR3 sequence (DNA): TGTGCCAGCAGCCACCGGGGGGGCCCCACGGAGGCGCAGTACTTC. As protein: CASSHRGGPTEAQYF.

The chain combines TRBV5-8 with TRBJ1-5; D not certain. CDR1 SGHTS and CDR2 YDEGEE come from the germline V gene. The CDR3 consists of 15 residues. Trimming left V 1 base short and J 0 bases short, with 8 bases between. DNA of the CDR3: TGTGCCAGCAGCTTGTCCGGGGATAGCAATCAGCCCCAGCATTTT. Protein product: CASSLSGDSNQPQHF.

The genes are TRBV5-8 and TRBJ2-6, with D maybe TRBD1 (5 bases). The germline CDR1 and CDR2 sequences are SGHTS and YDEGEE. Trimming took 5 bases from V and 2 from J, leaving 14 bases between them. This CDR3 comprises 16 residues. CDR3 in DNA: TGTGCCAGCAGGCTTTACTCAGGGCCTGGGGCCAACGTCCTGACTTTC. Residues: CASRLYSGPGANVLTF.

The chain joins TRBV3-1 (or the pseudogene TRBV3-2) to TRBJ1-4; a possible D gene is TRBD1 (5 bases). CDR1 is LGHDT, CDR2 YNNKEL, per germline (reference sequence). This CDR3 is 16 amino acids long. Trimming took 4 bases from V and 6 from J, leaving 18 bases between them. CDR3 nucleotides: TGTGCCAGCAGCCCCCGAGACAGCTCCTTGGATGAAAAACTGTTTTTT. It specifies CASSPRDSSLDEKLFF.

The gene calls are TRBV3-1 (or the pseudogene TRBV3-2) and TRBJ1-4; D not certain. V lost 2 bases and J lost 1, with 8 bases in between. Germline CDR1 and CDR2: LGHDT and YNNKEL (reference sequence). The CDR3 runs 15 residues. The CDR3 here is CASSQRSGTNEKLFF. The CDR3 DNA follows: TGTGCCAGCAGCCAAAGGAGTGGAACTAATGAAAAACTGTTTTTT.

This chain connects TRBV5-1 to TRBJ2-1; 11 bases fit TRBD2. CDR1 is SGHRS, CDR2 YFSETQ, per germline. The CDR3 runs to 15 residues. With V trimmed by 4 bases and J by 3 bases, 3 bases remained unmatched. CDR3 amino acids: CASSTGLAGYNEQFF. DNA for the CDR3: TGCGCCAGCAGCACCGGACTAGCGGGCTACAATGAGCAGTTCTTC.

The rearrangement joins TRBV27 to TRBJ2-7; 13 positions match TRBD2. Losses at the gene ends were 5 bases for V and 4 bases for J; bases not matched to a gene: 5. This CDR3 is built from 15 residues. Germline V gene sequence: CDR1 MNHEY, CDR2 SMNVEV (reference sequence). DNA for the CDR3: TGTGCCAGCAGTACTCGACTAGCGGGAGGTTACGAGCAGTACTTC. It specifies CASSTRLAGGYEQYF.

The rearrangement joins TRBV3-1 (or the pseudogene TRBV3-2) to TRBJ1-3, with unresolved D. The CDR3 is 12 residues long. Trimming cost V 8 bases and J 4 bases, with 9 bases left between them. The V gene's germline CDR1 is LGHDT and CDR2 YNNKEL (reference sequence). Written as DNA, the CDR3 is TGTGCCAGCGAGAATGCGGGAAACACCATATATTTT. Protein product: CASENAGNTIYF.

V is TRBV2 and J is TRBJ2-5; TRBD1 matches at 7 bases. J lost 0 bases, V lost 7 bases, and 8 bases had no gene match. This CDR3 has 15 amino acids. Germline CDR1 reads SNHLY; CDR2 reads FYNNEI. DNA for the CDR3: TGTGCCAGCAATAGGGAGACAGGGTACCAAGAGACCCAGTACTTC. Protein: CASNRETGYQETQYF.

This chain connects TRBV30 to TRBJ2-6; 10 bases map to TRBD1. The CDR3 consists of 16 residues. Unmatched junction bases numbered 5, after V lost 6 bases and J lost 0 bases. Germline V gives CDR1 GTSNPN, CDR2 SVGIG (reference sequence). The DNA for the CDR3 is TGTGCCTGTCCTGGACAGGGGGTCTCTGGGGCCAACGTCCTGACTTTC. Translating gives CACPGQGVSGANVLTF.

The J gene is TRBJ2-5, the V gene TRBV28; TRBD2 matches 12 bases. Unmatched junction bases numbered 3, after V lost 6 bases and J lost 4 bases. The CDR3 runs 14 residues. Germline CDR1 MDHEN, CDR2 SYDVKM. The CDR3 sequence is CASRGLAGRETQYF. CDR3 bases: TGTGCCAGCAGAGGACTAGCGGGACGAGAGACCCAGTACTTC.

This clone appeared a few times. V usage is TRBV6-5 and J usage is TRBJ2-1, with TRBD1 matching 9 bases. Germline V lookup: CDR1 MNHEY, CDR2 SVGAGI. There are 16 residues in the CDR3. V shed 2 bases and J 3 bases; nucleotides not matched to a gene: 5. The CDR3 loop is CASSYLPGQGYNEQFF. CDR3 coding DNA: TGTGCCAGCAGTTACCTCCCGGGACAGGGCTACAATGAGCAGTTCTTC.

The chain joins TRBV28 to TRBJ2-1, with TRBD2 matching over 9 bases. Germline V lookup: CDR1 MDHEN, CDR2 SYDVKM. The CDR3 extends over 17 amino acids. V gave up 1 base and J gave up 7 bases; unmatched junction bases: 11. In nucleotides, the CDR3 is TGTGCCAGCAGTTTATCCACCCTTATAGCGGGGGCTAATGAGCAGTTCTTC. Its translation: CASSLSTLIAGANEQFF. The full variable domain, rest sourced from reference TRBV28 and TRBJ2-1, is DVKVTQSSRYLVKRTGEKVFLECVQDMDHENMFWYRQDPGLGLRLIYFSYDVKMKEKGDIPEGYSVSREKKERFSLILESASTNQTSMYLCASSLSTLIAGANEQFFGPGTRLTVL.

The rearrangement uses TRBV3-1 (or the pseudogene TRBV3-2) and TRBJ1-1, with TRBD1 matching over 9 bases. Germline trimming cut 4 bases from V and 4 bases from J; bases unmatched to any gene: 1. Germline V gene data show CDR1 as LGHDT and CDR2 as YNNKEL (reference sequence). The CDR3 covers 13 residues. CDR3 in amino acids: CASSRTGVTEAFF. The CDR3 DNA reads as TGTGCCAGCAGCCGGACAGGGGTCACTGAAGCTTTCTTT.

V gene TRBV7-9 combines with J gene TRBJ2-3; TRBD2 matches at 9 bases. The CDR3 sequence is 15 residues long. V gave up 2 bases and J gave up 1 base; unmatched junction bases: 1. The germline V gene has CDR1 SEHNR and CDR2 FQNEAQ (reference sequence). DNA of the CDR3: TGTGCCAGCAGCTTATCTAGCGGGGGCACAGATACGCAGTATTTT. It yields the protein CASSLSSGGTDTQYF.

This sequence joins TRBV18 and TRBJ2-7, with 8 nucleotides matching TRBD2. The germline V gene has CDR1 KGHSH and CDR2 LQKENI. Trimming cost V 6 bases and J 5 bases; bases outside gene matches: 3. CDR3 length: 12 residues. CDR3 nucleotides: TGTGCCAGCTCTATACTAGCGGACGAGCAGTACTTC. It specifies CASSILADEQYF.

This clone was seen only once. This chain connects TRBV18 to TRBJ2-1, with TRBD2 as a possible D gene (5 bases). The CDR3 is made up of 14 amino acids. V gave up 0 bases and J gave up 7 bases, with 10 bases separating them. CDR1 KGHSH and CDR2 LQKENI come from the germline V gene. This CDR3 is CASSPPSGVNEQFF. CDR3 DNA: TGTGCCAGCTCACCACCGTCCGGGGTTAATGAGCAGTTCTTC.

J is TRBJ2-3 and V is TRBV2, with 12 bases matching TRBD2. Germline V gene sequence: CDR1 SNHLY, CDR2 FYNNEI. The CDR3 loop spans 16 amino acids. Losses at the gene ends were 4 bases for V and 7 bases for J; bases not matched to a gene: 9. CDR3 loop: CASSAGLAGGGNTQYF. CDR3 DNA: TGTGCCAGCAGTGCGGGACTAGCGGGTGGGGGAAATACGCAGTATTTT.

The chain recombines TRBV13 with TRBJ2-3; D uncertain. Germline assignment: CDR1 PRHDT and CDR2 FYEKMQ (reference sequence). The germline V and J ends were trimmed by 3 bases and 6 bases, with 4 bases remaining between them. The CDR3 spans 11 residues. The chain's CDR3 is CASSFSDTQYF. DNA for the CDR3: TGTGCCAGCAGCTTCTCTGATACGCAGTATTTT.

Only one count was recorded for this clone. J is TRBJ1-5 and V is TRBV19, with a possible D match to TRBD1 (5 bases). Germline CDR1 and CDR2: LNHDA and SQIVND (reference sequence). Trimming removed 1 base at V and 2 bases at J, with 12 bases between. CDR3 size: 16 residues. Here the CDR3 reads CASSIARGEGNQPQHF. The DNA of the CDR3 is TGTGCCAGTAGTATAGCTCGGGGGGAAGGCAATCAGCCCCAGCATTTT.